Below, one TCR beta chain is given with its context. Its antigen is unidentified. This record belongs to a study of cytomegalovirus exposure and HLA in healthy donors. Study-level findings and limits: For most TCR sequences rarity was the rule, although some public TCRs occurred in many donors.

Trimming at V came to 6 bases and at J to 6 bases, leaving 14 bases not matched to a gene. Germline loops: CDR1 SGHTA, CDR2 FQGNSA. There are 17 residues in the CDR3. TCRdb keeps only in-frame clones here, not all; method: immunoSEQ multiplex PCR. The profile shows some 87,000 clones, roughly 96% of them singletons. The J gene is TRBJ1-5, the V gene TRBV7-2, with TRBD1 matching 10 bases. The TCR comes from a woman between 18 and 30 years old in good health and CMV-seronegative. Specimen: PBMCs. CDR3 nucleotides: TGTGCCAGCAGTCTTAGGGTCTCTGGACAGGGGGTTCAGCCCCAGCATTTT. This sequence encodes CASSLRVSGQGVQPQHF. Using reference TRBV7-2 and TRBJ1-5 for the parts outside the CDR3, the full variable domain is GAGVSQSPSNKVTEKGKDVELRCDPISGHTALYWYRQSLGQGLEFLIYFQGNSAPDKSGLPSDRFSAERTGGSVSTLTIQRTQQEDSAVYLCASSLRVSGQGVQPQHFGDGTRLSIL.